This is a list of T cell receptor beta chains from one sample in a study of T cell responses to AZD1222 COVID-19 vaccine. The method was immunoSEQ multiplex PCR; TCRdb's version includes in-frame clones alone and lacks a portion of them. The sample carries some 120,000 clones, 90% recorded once. The starting material was peripheral blood, obtained on day 0 of AZD1222 vaccination. Receptors originate from an adult in good health. Both conserved end residues are part of each CDR3. D genes are given only for firm matches. Part of the rows lack a size; the others show once, few, many or a class for expanded clones.

d_gene	j_gene	v_gene	abundance	CDR3aa	CDR3nt
NA	TRBJ1-2	TRBV28	NA	CASSLPNNYGYTF	TGTGCCAGCAGTTTACCCAACAACTATGGCTACACCTTC
TRBD1	TRBJ1-1	TRBV25-1	NA	CASSGVQGANWNTEAFF	TGTGCCAGCAGTGGAGTGCAGGGGGCGAATTGGAACACTGAAGCTTTCTTT
TRBD1	TRBJ1-6	TRBV6-5	NA	CATTRDRGPNSPLHF	TGTGCCACCACGAGGGACAGGGGGCCCAATTCACCCCTCCACTTT
NA	TRBJ1-6	TRBV9	NA	CASSAHTGSSYNSPLHF	TGTGCCAGCAGCGCGCATACAGGGAGCTCCTATAATTCACCCCTCCACTTT
NA	TRBJ1-5	TRBV4-3	once	CASSQDMGNQPQHF	TGCGCCAGCAGCCAAGATATGGGGAATCAGCCCCAGCATTTT
TRBD1	TRBJ1-2	TRBV18	once	CASSPFRDSYGYTF	TGTGCCAGCTCACCATTCCGGGACAGCTATGGCTACACCTTC
NA	TRBJ1-1	TRBV15	NA	CATSRVGGKAFF	TGTGCCACCAGCAGAGTGGGGGGCAAGGCTTTCTTT
TRBD1	TRBJ2-2	TRBV6-1	NA	CASSVGQGARGGELFF	TGTGCCAGCAGTGTTGGACAGGGGGCAAGGGGCGGGGAGCTGTTTTTT
NA	TRBJ2-4	TRBV19	NA	CASKPWGHLAKNIQYF	TGTGCCAGTAAGCCCTGGGGGCACCTAGCCAAAAACATTCAGTACTTC
NA	TRBJ1-1	TRBV12-3/TRBV12-4	NA	CASSLYSNTEAFF	TGTGCCAGCAGTTTATACTCAAACACTGAAGCTTTCTTT
TRBD1	TRBJ2-7	TRBV5-6	NA	CASSLGTVTYEQYF	TGTGCCAGCAGCCTGGGGACAGTGACCTACGAGCAGTACTTC
NA	TRBJ1-2	TRBV5-1	NA	CASSSGGGNYGYTF	TGCGCCAGCAGCTCCGGGGGAGGAAACTATGGCTACACCTTC
NA	TRBJ2-6	TRBV7-9	NA	CASSLVSSGANVLTF	TGTGCCAGCAGCTTAGTGAGCTCTGGGGCCAACGTCCTGACTTTC
TRBD1	TRBJ2-7	TRBV6-5	few	CASSYSLAGGYEQYF	TGTGCCAGCAGTTACTCGCTGGCAGGGGGCTACGAGCAGTACTTC
NA	TRBJ1-3	TRBV7-2	NA	CASSLGDTGNTIYF	TGTGCCAGCAGCTTAGGGGACACTGGAAACACCATATATTTT
TRBD1	TRBJ1-1	TRBV19	once	CASSMHRGHTEAFF	TGTGCCAGTAGTATGCACAGGGGGCACACTGAAGCTTTCTTT
NA	TRBJ1-5	TRBV18	NA	CASQRGGDQPQHF	TGTGCCAGCCAGAGGGGAGGGGATCAGCCCCAGCATTTT
NA	TRBJ2-5	TRBV20-1	NA	CSASRVVGQETQYF	TGCAGTGCTAGTCGGGTCGTTGGACAAGAGACCCAGTACTTC
NA	TRBJ2-6	TRBV20-1	NA	CSASLVGLSGANVLTF	TGCAGTGCTAGTCTAGTGGGACTCTCTGGGGCCAACGTCCTGACTTTC
TRBD1	TRBJ1-4	TRBV5-1	few	CASSLGQGNEKLFF	TGCGCCAGCAGCTTGGGACAGGGGAATGAAAAACTGTTTTTT
NA	TRBJ2-3	TRBV10-3	NA	CAISKGVSTDTQYF	TGTGCCATCAGTAAGGGGGTGAGCACAGATACGCAGTATTTT
TRBD2	TRBJ2-1	TRBV5-1	NA	CASSLRTSGPYNEQFF	TGCGCCAGCAGCTTGCGGACTAGCGGTCCCTACAATGAGCAGTTCTTC
NA	TRBJ2-7	TRBV2	NA	CASSDSVEQYF	TGTGCCAGCAGTGATTCAGTAGAGCAGTACTTC
NA	TRBJ1-2	TRBV3-1/TRBV3-2	NA	CASSQKGIIYGYTF	TGTGCCAGCAGCCAAAAGGGGATCATCTATGGCTACACCTTC
TRBD1	TRBJ1-1	TRBV6-5	NA	CASSYRTGDTEAFF	TGTGCCAGCAGTTACCGGACAGGGGACACTGAAGCTTTCTTT
NA	TRBJ2-7	TRBV10-3	NA	CAITSGTPREQYF	TGTGCCATCACGTCTGGGACCCCGAGGGAGCAGTACTTC
NA	TRBJ2-3	TRBV10-1	NA	CASSSSRAGGTDTQYF	TGCGCCAGCAGTAGCTCCAGGGCCGGAGGCACAGATACGCAGTATTTT
NA	TRBJ2-7	TRBV18	NA	CASSPGSYEQYF	TGTGCCAGCTCCCCAGGCTCCTACGAGCAGTACTTC
NA	TRBJ1-4	TRBV6-5	NA	CASSGYSYNEKLFF	TGTGCCAGCAGCGGGTACAGCTATAATGAAAAACTGTTTTTT
NA	TRBJ2-7	TRBV6-5	NA	CASRPSRASPYEQYF	TGTGCCAGCAGGCCCTCTCGGGCCTCCCCCTACGAGCAGTACTTC
NA	TRBJ2-1	TRBV4-1	NA	CASSRPGSYNEQFF	TGCGCCAGCAGCCGTCCTGGCTCCTACAATGAGCAGTTCTTC
TRBD1	TRBJ2-2	TRBV5-4	NA	CASSSGPGTGAFGGELFF	TGTGCCAGCAGCTCCGGACCCGGGACAGGGGCCTTCGGCGGGGAGCTGTTTTTT
TRBD2	TRBJ2-7	TRBV5-1	NA	CASSLLALTSGGGYEQYF	TGCGCCAGCAGCTTGTTGGCCTTAACTAGCGGGGGCGGTTACGAGCAGTACTTC
NA	TRBJ1-1	TRBV2	NA	CASSYREVATEAFF	TGTGCCAGCAGTTACAGGGAAGTTGCGACTGAAGCTTTCTTT
NA	TRBJ2-7	TRBV5-5	once	CASGQGRYEQYF	TGTGCCAGCGGGCAGGGCCGTTACGAGCAGTACTTC